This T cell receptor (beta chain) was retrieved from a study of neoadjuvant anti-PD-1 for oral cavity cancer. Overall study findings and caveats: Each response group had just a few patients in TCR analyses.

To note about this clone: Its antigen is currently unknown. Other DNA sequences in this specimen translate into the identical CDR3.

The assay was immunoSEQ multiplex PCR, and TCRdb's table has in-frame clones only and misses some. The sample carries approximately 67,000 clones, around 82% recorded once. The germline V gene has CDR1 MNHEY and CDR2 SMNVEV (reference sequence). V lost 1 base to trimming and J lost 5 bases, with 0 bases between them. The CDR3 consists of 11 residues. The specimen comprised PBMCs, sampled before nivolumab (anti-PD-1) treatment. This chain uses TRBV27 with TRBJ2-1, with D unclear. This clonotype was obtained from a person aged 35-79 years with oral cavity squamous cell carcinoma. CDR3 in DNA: TGTGCCAGCAGTTTATACAATGAGCAGTTCTTC. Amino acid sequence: CASSLYNEQFF.